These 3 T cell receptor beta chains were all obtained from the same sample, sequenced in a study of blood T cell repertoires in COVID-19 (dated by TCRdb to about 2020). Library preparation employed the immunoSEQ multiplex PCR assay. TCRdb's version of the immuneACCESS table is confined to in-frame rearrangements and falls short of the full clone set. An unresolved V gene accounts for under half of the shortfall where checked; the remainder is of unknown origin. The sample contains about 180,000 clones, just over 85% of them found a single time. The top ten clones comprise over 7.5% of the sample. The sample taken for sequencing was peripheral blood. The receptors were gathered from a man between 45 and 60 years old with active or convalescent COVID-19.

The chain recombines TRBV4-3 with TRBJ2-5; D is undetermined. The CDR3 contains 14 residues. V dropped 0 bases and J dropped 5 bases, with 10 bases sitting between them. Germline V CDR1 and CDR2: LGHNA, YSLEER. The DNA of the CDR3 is TGCGCCAGCAGCCAAGATCGATGGGCGGAGACCCAGTACTTC. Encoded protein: CASSQDRWAETQYF.

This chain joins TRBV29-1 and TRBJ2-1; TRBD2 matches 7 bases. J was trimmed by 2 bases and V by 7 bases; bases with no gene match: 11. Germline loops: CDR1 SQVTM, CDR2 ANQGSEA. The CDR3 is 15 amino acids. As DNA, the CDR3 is TGCAGCGGCGGGCCCGGACTAGTTACCTACAATGAGCAGTTCTTC. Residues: CSGGPGLVTYNEQFF.

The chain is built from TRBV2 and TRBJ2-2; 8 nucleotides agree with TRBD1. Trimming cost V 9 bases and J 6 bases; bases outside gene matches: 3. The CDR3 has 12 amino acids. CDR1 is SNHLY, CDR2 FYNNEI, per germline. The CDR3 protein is CASQQGAGELFF. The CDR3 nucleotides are TGTGCCAGTCAACAGGGGGCCGGGGAGCTGTTTTTT.